The 5 T cell receptor beta chains listed next were all sequenced from one sample in a study of cytomegalovirus exposure and HLA in healthy donors. PCR employed 60 Vbeta and 13 Jbeta primers. Some clones are missing from TCRdb's copy, which holds only in-frame ones; the method was immunoSEQ multiplex PCR. The sample consists of under 200,000 clones, 81% of them appearing once. Sequencing used PBMCs. The receptors stem from a woman aged 45-59 years in good health and CMV-seronegative.

The chain has TRBV7-9 and TRBJ1-5; D is perhaps TRBD1 (5 bases). The length of the CDR3 is 15 residues. Germline V CDR1 and CDR2: SEHNR, FQNEAQ (reference sequence). Deletions cut 1 base from V and 6 bases from J, with 13 bases between. CDR3 nucleotides: TGTGCCAGCAGCTTAGATGCAGGGCCTGGTCAGCCCCAGCATTTT. Translating gives CASSLDAGPGQPQHF.

This chain links TRBV14 with TRBJ2-2; TRBD2 might be the D (6 bases). Germline CDR1 and CDR2: SGHDN and FVKESK. The ends were cut back, 10 bases at V and 3 bases at J, with 15 bases in the middle. The CDR3 covers 14 residues. The CDR3 DNA is TGTGCCACCCGGGAGCTGGGGGACACCGGGGAGCTGTTTTTT. Its translation: CATRELGDTGELFF.

This clone has a handful of counts. The rearrangement uses TRBV7-8 and TRBJ2-5; 9 bases match TRBD2. Trimming at V came to 9 bases and at J to 5 bases, leaving 13 bases not matched to a gene. Germline-derived CDR1 and CDR2 are SGHVS and FQNEAQ. This CDR3 spans 15 amino acids. This chain's CDR3 is CASLLAGAAGETQYF. CDR3 nucleotide sequence: TGTGCCAGTTTATTAGCGGGGGCGGCGGGGGAGACCCAGTACTTC.

The J gene is TRBJ2-3, the V gene TRBV19; 7 nucleotides align to TRBD2. There are 15 residues in the CDR3. The V gene end was trimmed by 6 bases and the J gene end by 0 bases; junction bases not matched to a gene: 6. Germline CDR1 LNHDA, CDR2 SQIVND (reference sequence). The CDR3 coding sequence is TGTGCCAGTAGATTGCTAGCGGATAGCACAGATACGCAGTATTTT. It yields the protein CASRLLADSTDTQYF.

Notes on this clone: Other nucleotide sequences from this sample produce the same CDR3. This chain links TRBV19 with TRBJ1-1; a weak D match, TRBD1 (6 bases). Germline V CDR1 and CDR2: LNHDA, SQIVND (reference sequence). Trimming removed 1 base at V and 4 bases at J, with 7 bases between. CDR3 length: 13 residues. The CDR3 coding sequence is TGTGCCAGTAGTATAGGAGGGGGCACTGAAGCTTTCTTT. Translation gives CASSIGGGTEAFF.